The TCR beta chain described here comes from a study of T-cell memory formation after mild COVID-19. Study details: Each donor largely had its own TCR clusters.

This clonotype was seen more than once but under ten times. TCR alpha and TCR beta cDNA libraries with sample barcodes and UMIs came from 5'RACE using constant-segment primers. TCRdb independently ran MiXCR on the 5' RACE reads; one entry per CDR3 protein. The repertoire holds around 450,000 distinct CDR3 sequences, with around 20% as singletons. From germline, CDR1 is DFQATT and CDR2 SNEGSKA (reference sequence). V lost 6 bases, J lost 5 bases, and 8 bases stayed unmatched. The length of the CDR3 is 13 residues. The rearrangement joins TRBV20-1 to TRBJ2-7; 9 bases agree with TRBD1. Sequenced: PBMCs or a T cell subset sorted from them (not recorded which). The TCR was taken from an adult woman who had mild COVID-19 (a few samples of this study predate the infection). Cell type and time point are not known. The CDR3 region is CSALDRGLNEQYF. For the CDR3, the DNA is TGCAGTGCCCTGGACAGGGGCCTTAACGAGCAGTACTTC.